These 27 T cell receptor beta chains were sequenced from one sample in a study of CD8 T cells in ankylosing spondylitis. From the 5' RACE reads, TCRdb called clonotypes with MiXCR, one entry per CDR3 protein. The table includes about 190,000 distinct CDR3 sequences, approximately 13% detected once. The source material was blood, either unsorted or a sorted T cell fraction (not recorded which). The receptors originated from a female donor with ankylosing spondylitis or in good health (not recorded which).

This clonotype occurred many times. This chain links TRBV29-1 with TRBJ1-4; maybe TRBD1 (5 bases). This CDR3 has 13 amino acids. CDR1 is SQVTM, CDR2 ANQGSEA, per germline. V was cut by 6 bases and J by 5 bases, with 13 bases left in between. The CDR3 protein is CSVGVYPNEKLFF. The CDR3 DNA sequence: TGCAGCGTAGGGGTCTACCCCAATGAAAAACTGTTTTTT.

This chain uses TRBV28 with TRBJ1-5, with D unclear. The V and J ends lost 3 bases and 3 bases respectively, with 6 bases between them. CDR1 and CDR2 from the germline V gene are MDHEN and SYDVKM. The CDR3 consists of 13 residues. This CDR3 reads CASSFGYNQPQHF. The CDR3 DNA is TGTGCCAGCAGTTTCGGTTACAATCAGCCCCAGCATTTT.

On this clonotype itself: It may be a read error: a sequence one base away is much more abundant. The chain combines TRBV6-1 with TRBJ2-1; D is perhaps TRBD1 or TRBD2 (6 bases each). V lost 8 bases and J 0 bases, leaving 26 bases between the germline ends. The CDR3 has 19 residues. Per germline, CDR1 MNHNS and CDR2 SASEGT. The CDR3 nucleotides read TGTGCCAGCGTGGATCTCTTCGGGGGCTTAAAAAACTCCTACAATGAGCAGTTCTTC. Its protein is CASVDLFGGLKNSYNEQFF.

This clonotype occurred many times. V and J are TRBV12-3 or TRBV12-4 and TRBJ2-1, with 13 bases matching TRBD2. Trimming cost V 5 bases and J 6 bases; bases outside gene matches: 4. This CDR3 contains 15 residues. This CDR3 reads CASSPLAGGPNEQFF. Here the CDR3 DNA reads TGTGCCAGCAGTCCACTAGCGGGAGGGCCCAATGAGCAGTTCTTC.

This clonotype was seen more than once but under ten times. The V and J genes are TRBV20-1 and TRBJ2-1, with D tentatively TRBD1 (6 bases). CDR1 and CDR2 from the germline V gene are DFQATT and SNEGSKA (reference sequence). V was pared by 3 bases and J by 6 bases, with 24 bases between. The CDR3 has 17 residues. The CDR3 loop reads CSASRFGRPGHINEQFF. Here the CDR3 DNA reads TGCAGTGCTAGTCGATTTGGGAGACCGGGACATATCAATGAGCAGTTCTTC.

V gene TRBV12-3 or TRBV12-4 combines with J gene TRBJ2-3; 8 bases are shared with TRBD2. The CDR3 is 16 amino acids. J gave up 6 bases and V 6 bases, and 14 bases lay outside the gene matches. The CDR3 coding sequence is TGTGCCAGCAGCCGCGAGGCGGGAGGCTCGGGGGATACGCAGTATTTT. Translating gives CASSREAGGSGDTQYF.

Ten or more counts support this clonotype. The chain is built from TRBV28 and TRBJ1-1; 7 bases align to TRBD1. The V gene's germline CDR1 is MDHEN and CDR2 SYDVKM. V dropped 8 bases and J dropped 7; count of bases not matched to a gene: 7. The CDR3 sequence is 12 residues long. CDR3 DNA sequence: TGTGCCAGCGGCACAGGGGTTCGTGAAGCTTTCTTT. This sequence encodes CASGTGVREAFF.

The rearrangement joins TRBV5-1 to TRBJ2-1; TRBD2 matches 7 bases. J was trimmed by 6 bases and V by 2 bases; bases with no gene match: 8. Germline V CDR1 and CDR2: SGHRS, YFSETQ. The CDR3 is 15 residues long. The CDR3 region has the DNA TGCGCCAGCAGCTTCCTAGCGGCGGAAGCCAATGAGCAGTTCTTC. It translates to CASSFLAAEANEQFF.

The table lists this clonotype with a few counts. J is TRBJ2-7 and V is TRBV10-3; 9 bases match TRBD1. Germline V gene sequence: CDR1 ENHRY, CDR2 SYGVKD. The CDR3 consists of 15 residues. The V segment lost 4 bases and the J segment 4 bases; nucleotides outside the gene matches: 8. The CDR3: CAISGGTGRRYEQYF. CDR3 coding DNA: TGTGCCATCAGTGGAGGGACAGGGCGTAGGTACGAGCAGTACTTC.

A few counts support this clonotype. The rearrangement uses TRBV30 and TRBJ2-5; TRBD1 agrees at 8 bases. V shed 3 bases and J 1 base; nucleotides not matched to a gene: 4. The CDR3 has 14 residues. The V gene's germline CDR1 is GTSNPN and CDR2 SVGIG (reference sequence). For the CDR3, the DNA is TGTGCCTGGAGGGGGACAGGTAGCCAAGAGACCCAGTACTTC. Its protein product is CAWRGTGSQETQYF.

The gene calls are TRBV7-2 and TRBJ1-1, with 7 bases lining up with TRBD1. Germline CDR1 and CDR2: SGHTA and FQGNSA. The CDR3 is 14 residues long. V was clipped by 4 bases and J by 6 bases; unmatched bases: 8. The chain's CDR3 is CASSSMTGSSEAFF. As DNA, the CDR3 is TGTGCCAGCAGCTCCATGACAGGGTCGTCTGAAGCTTTCTTT.

This clonotype was counted many times. The chain couples TRBV5-6 to TRBJ2-3; no clear D. V gave up 4 bases and J gave up 3 bases, with 6 bases separating them. This CDR3 is built from 12 residues. The germline gives CDR1 SGHDT, CDR2 YYEEEE. The CDR3 coding sequence is TGTGCCAGCAGCGGGGAAACAGATACGCAGTATTTT. The encoded protein is CASSGETDTQYF.

The table lists this clonotype with a few counts. The J gene is TRBJ2-2, the V gene TRBV7-9; D possibly corresponds to TRBD2 (6 bases). CDR1 is SEHNR and CDR2 is FQNEAQ in the germline V gene (reference sequence). This CDR3 is 16 amino acids long. V lost 5 bases to trimming and J lost 1 base, with 14 bases between them. CDR3 residues: CASSIVAGLNTGELFF. DNA of the CDR3: TGTGCCAGCAGCATTGTGGCGGGATTGAACACCGGGGAGCTGTTTTTT.

This clonotype was recorded many times. The chain couples TRBV29-1 to TRBJ2-1; 14 bases agree with TRBD2. Trimming removed 4 bases from V and 9 bases from J; junction bases left unmatched: 8. Germline V gives CDR1 SQVTM, CDR2 ANQGSEA. This CDR3 comprises 15 residues. CDR3 sequence: CSVVRGLAGGGEQFF. The CDR3 region has the DNA TGCAGCGTTGTTCGCGGACTAGCGGGAGGCGGTGAGCAGTTCTTC.

This clonotype has ten or more counts. The CDR3 is CASSLPRAPYEQYF. The CDR3 DNA reads as TGTGCCAGCAGTTTACCCAGGGCCCCCTACGAGCAGTACTTC. The chain carries TRBV28 and TRBJ2-7; TRBD1 is a possible D gene (5 bases). Trimming removed 2 bases from V and 2 bases from J, with 10 bases in between. Germline lookup yields CDR1 MDHEN and CDR2 SYDVKM. This CDR3 comprises 14 residues. The entire variable domain, with the rest obtained from reference TRBV28 and TRBJ2-7, is as follows: DVKVTQSSRYLVKRTGEKVFLECVQDMDHENMFWYRQDPGLGLRLIYFSYDVKMKEKGDIPEGYSVSREKKERFSLILESASTNQTSMYLCASSLPRAPYEQYFGPGTRLTVT.

This clonotype turned up a few times. The genes are TRBV5-1 and TRBJ2-1, with D uncertain. This CDR3 is built from 13 residues. Germline loops: CDR1 SGHRS, CDR2 YFSETQ. Trimming pared 1 base from V and 6 bases from J, leaving 8 bases between. CDR3 loop: CASSLFPSNEQFF. CDR3 bases: TGCGCCAGCAGCTTGTTCCCTTCCAATGAGCAGTTCTTC.

The chain uses TRBV10-3 and TRBJ1-6; no clear D gene. V shed 5 bases and J shed 0 bases, with 8 bases lying between them. In germline, CDR1 is ENHRY, CDR2 SYGVKD. This CDR3 has 15 residues. The CDR3 spells CAISLKSSYNSPLHF. DNA of the CDR3: TGTGCCATCAGTTTGAAGAGCTCCTATAATTCACCCCTCCACTTT.

This clonotype was counted many times. The chain couples TRBV6-6 to TRBJ2-2; no firm D call. This CDR3 is built from 13 residues. Germline V gene sequence: CDR1 MNHNY, CDR2 SVGAGI (reference sequence). The germline V and J ends were trimmed by 5 bases and 5 bases, with 9 bases remaining between them. The CDR3 spells CASSPDLTGELFF. CDR3 nucleotides: TGTGCCAGCAGTCCCGACTTAACCGGGGAGCTGTTTTTT.

This clonotype was detected a few times. The chain uses TRBV7-9 and TRBJ1-1; no clear D gene. Germline CDR1 reads SEHNR; CDR2 reads FQNEAQ (reference sequence). V was cut by 3 bases and J by 5 bases, with 13 bases left in between. This CDR3 spans 14 amino acids. CDR3 coding DNA: TGTGCCAGCAGCTTTTCCGGATGGGGAACTGAAGCTTTCTTT. Its translation: CASSFSGWGTEAFF.

V gene TRBV30 combines with J gene TRBJ2-1, with D maybe TRBD1 (5 bases). The germline V gene has CDR1 GTSNPN and CDR2 SVGIG (reference sequence). This CDR3 region has 13 residues. Trimming shortened V by 5 bases and J by 4 bases, and 12 bases separated the two germline ends. CDR3 coding DNA: TGTGCCTGGGGGTTCGACAGTTACAATGAGCAGTTCTTC. Amino acids: CAWGFDSYNEQFF. The full variable domain, its missing parts supplied by reference TRBV30 and TRBJ2-1, is SQTIHQWPATLVQPVGSPLSLECTVEGTSNPNLYWYRQAAGRGLQLLFYSVGIGQISSEVPQNLSASRPQDRQFILSSKKLLLSDSGFYLCAWGFDSYNEQFFGPGTRLTVL.

In its sample, this clonotype was seen many times. This chain joins TRBV11-1 and TRBJ1-6, with 7 nucleotides matching TRBD1. Germline CDR1 and CDR2: SGHAT and FQDESV (reference sequence). CDR3 size: 14 residues. V lost 5 bases to trimming and J lost 10 bases; unmatched junction nucleotides: 8. CDR3 DNA sequence: TGTGCCAGCAGCCGGGACAGCCTACGATCACCCCTCCACTTT. Translating gives CASSRDSLRSPLHF.

This clonotype was seen at least ten times. V usage is TRBV13 and J usage is TRBJ2-1; 7 nucleotides match TRBD2. CDR1 is PRHDT and CDR2 is FYEKMQ in the germline V gene (reference sequence). V lost 5 bases, J lost 1 base, and 14 bases stayed unmatched. This CDR3 contains 18 residues. CDR3 in amino acids: CASSPLGLAEGSYNEQFF. The CDR3, as DNA: TGTGCCAGCAGCCCGTTAGGGCTAGCGGAGGGGTCCTACAATGAGCAGTTCTTC.

This chain uses TRBV20-1 with TRBJ2-7, with a tentative D call TRBD2 (6 bases). CDR3 length: 13 residues. CDR1 and CDR2 from the germline V gene are DFQATT and SNEGSKA (reference sequence). V was pared by 6 bases and J by 2 bases, with 14 bases between. CDR3 sequence reads: CSAAGIRTYEQYF. CDR3 nucleotide sequence: TGCAGTGCGGCGGGAATCCGGACCTACGAGCAGTACTTC.

In its sample, this clonotype was seen many times. The V and J genes are TRBV2 and TRBJ2-1, with TRBD2 matching over 8 bases. Germline V lookup: CDR1 SNHLY, CDR2 FYNNEI. This CDR3 contains 16 residues. The junction had 6 bases not matched to a gene; V was cut back by 3 bases and J by 2 bases. In DNA, the CDR3 is TGTGCCAGCAGTGATGAGTTTAGCGGGGCCTACAATGAGCAGTTCTTC. It is translated as CASSDEFSGAYNEQFF.

This clonotype has at least ten counts. CDR3 sequence: CASSTGSFFEQYF. The DNA of the CDR3 is TGTGCCAGCAGTACAGGGTCGTTTTTCGAGCAGTACTTC. V and J are TRBV12-3 or TRBV12-4 and TRBJ2-7, with D perhaps TRBD1 (6 bases). The CDR3 length is 13 residues. V lost 5 bases and J lost 6, with 14 bases in between.

The J gene is TRBJ2-1, the V gene TRBV5-5, with unresolved D. Trimming left V 0 bases short and J 7 bases short, with 17 bases between. The germline V gene has CDR1 SGHKS and CDR2 YYEKEE (reference sequence). This CDR3 has 16 amino acids. The CDR3 DNA reads as TGTGCCAGCAGCTTGGCCGCCCTATTGGTTGTGAATGAGCAGTTCTTC. Translated, it gives CASSLAALLVVNEQFF.

Only a few counts were recorded for this clonotype. The genes are TRBV12-3 or TRBV12-4 and TRBJ2-1; D possibly matches TRBD1 or TRBD2 (5 bases each). V was shortened by 4 bases and J by 7 bases, with 26 bases between the two germline ends. CDR3 length equals 18 residues. CDR3 coding DNA: TGTGCCAGCAGTTCGCCCCGGGACCTTAAATTTTCGACGAATGAGCAGTTCTTC. Residues: CASSSPRDLKFSTNEQFF.